This T cell receptor beta chain emerged from a study of T-cell reconstitution after alpha-beta-depleted transplantation in children. The CDR3 covers 15 residues. Trimming took 6 bases from V and 3 from J; bases not matched to a gene: 6. Preparation of the TCRbeta library used unique molecular identifiers. TCRdb redid the calling of the PCR reads with MiXCR, one entry per CDR3 protein. The sample carries roughly 500,000 distinct CDR3 sequences, 32% recorded once. In this sample, this clonotype turned up a few times. This sequence joins TRBV12-3 or TRBV12-4 and TRBJ1-4; 8 bases map to TRBD1. Specimen: PBMCs from the stem cell graft donor, collected from the stem cell graft. This TCR was sampled from a human donor who donated a stem cell graft to a child with aplastic anemia. CDR3 sequence reads: CASRPGGAANEKLFF. In nucleotides, the CDR3 is TGTGCCAGCAGACCAGGGGGCGCAGCTAATGAAAAACTGTTTTTT.